This T cell receptor beta chain stems from a study of T-cell memory formation after mild COVID-19. In the study overall: The TCR clusters were mostly specific to one donor.

Libraries for TCRalpha and TCRbeta carried sample barcodes and unique molecular identifiers via 5'RACE. TCRdb itself ran the 5' RACE reads through MiXCR, one entry per CDR3 protein. The sample records some 190,000 distinct CDR3 sequences, around 16% being singletons. This clonotype was recorded a few times. Its antigen is still unknown. V was pared by 3 bases and J by 5 bases, with 8 bases of the junction left unmatched. The CDR3 runs 15 residues. Germline CDR1 reads SGHRS; CDR2 reads YFSETQ. Study-level results: SARS-CoV-2 specificity was not confirmed for second-wave clones peaking on day 37. The pre-infection memory compartment contained some responding clones, suggesting cross-reactive memory joined.

The sample taken for sequencing was PBMCs or a T cell subset sorted from them (not recorded which). The chain joins TRBV5-1 to TRBJ2-1; 7 bases are shared with TRBD1. The TCR originated in an adult woman who had mild COVID-19 (a few samples of this study predate the infection). Cell type and time point are not known. The CDR3 nucleotides read TGCGCCAGCAGCTGGGACAGCTCTAATAACAATGAGCAGTTCTTC. This sequence encodes CASSWDSSNNNEQFF.